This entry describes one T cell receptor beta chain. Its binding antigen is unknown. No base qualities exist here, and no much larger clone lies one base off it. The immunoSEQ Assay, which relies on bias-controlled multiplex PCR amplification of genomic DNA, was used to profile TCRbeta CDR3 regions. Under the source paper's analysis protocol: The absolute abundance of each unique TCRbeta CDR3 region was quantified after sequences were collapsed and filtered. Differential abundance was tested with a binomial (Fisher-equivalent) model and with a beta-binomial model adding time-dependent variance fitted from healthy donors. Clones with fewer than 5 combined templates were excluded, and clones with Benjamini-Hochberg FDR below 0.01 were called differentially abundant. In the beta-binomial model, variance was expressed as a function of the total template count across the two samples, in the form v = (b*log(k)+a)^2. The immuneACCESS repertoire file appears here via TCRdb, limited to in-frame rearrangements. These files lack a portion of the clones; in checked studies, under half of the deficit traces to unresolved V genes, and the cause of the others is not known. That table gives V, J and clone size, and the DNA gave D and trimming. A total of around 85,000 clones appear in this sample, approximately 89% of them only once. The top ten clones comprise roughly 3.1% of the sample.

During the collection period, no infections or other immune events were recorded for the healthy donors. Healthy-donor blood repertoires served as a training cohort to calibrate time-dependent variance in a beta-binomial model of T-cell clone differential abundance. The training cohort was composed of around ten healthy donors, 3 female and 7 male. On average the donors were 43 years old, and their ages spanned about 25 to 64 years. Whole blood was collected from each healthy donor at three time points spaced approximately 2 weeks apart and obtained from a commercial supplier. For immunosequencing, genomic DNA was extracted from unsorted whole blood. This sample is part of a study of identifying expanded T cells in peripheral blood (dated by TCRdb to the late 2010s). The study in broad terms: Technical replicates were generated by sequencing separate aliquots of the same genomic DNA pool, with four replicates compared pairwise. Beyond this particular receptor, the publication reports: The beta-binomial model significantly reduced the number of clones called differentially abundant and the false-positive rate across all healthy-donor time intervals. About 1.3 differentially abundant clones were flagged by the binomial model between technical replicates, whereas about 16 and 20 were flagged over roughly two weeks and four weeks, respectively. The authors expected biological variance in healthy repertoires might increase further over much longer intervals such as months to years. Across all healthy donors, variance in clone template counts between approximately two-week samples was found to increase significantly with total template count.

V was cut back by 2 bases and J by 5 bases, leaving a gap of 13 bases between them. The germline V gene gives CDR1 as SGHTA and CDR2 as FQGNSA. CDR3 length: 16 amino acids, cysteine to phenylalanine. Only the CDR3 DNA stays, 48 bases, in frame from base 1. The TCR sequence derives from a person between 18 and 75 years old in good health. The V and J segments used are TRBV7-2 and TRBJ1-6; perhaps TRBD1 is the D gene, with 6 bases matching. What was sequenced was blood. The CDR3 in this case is CASSLNGGPNNSPLHF. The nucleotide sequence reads TGTGCCAGCAGCTTAAATGGGGGGCCGAATAATTCACCCCTCCACTTT.